These T cell receptor beta chains were read from a single sample in a study of T cells in Graves' hyperthyroidism and ophthalmopathy. TCRdb re-derived calls from the multiplex PCR reads in MiXCR, one entry per CDR3 protein. Counted here are fewer than 550,000 distinct CDR3 sequences, 15% to 18% occurring once; the ten biggest clones make up roughly 8%. Sample: blood. The origin of the receptors is a woman aged 18 to 35 with Graves' hyperthyroidism. Each CDR3 is given with its conserved first and last residue. A D gene is named only where the DNA matches it firmly. A row's size may be missing; if present it is once, few, many or a size class.

cdr3_aa: CASSPPGTANYGYTF
cdr3_nt: TGTGCCAGCAGCCCCCCCGGGACAGCCAACTATGGCTACACCTTC
j_call: TRBJ1-2
cdr3_length: 15
clone_size: many
v_call: TRBV7-9
d_call: TRBD1

cdr3_aa: CASSLTSDNTGELFF
cdr3_nt: TGTGCCAGCAGCCTGACTAGCGACAACACCGGGGAGCTGTTTTTT
j_call: TRBJ2-2
cdr3_length: 15
clone_size: many
v_call: TRBV7-9
d_call: TRBD2

cdr3_aa: CASSLGRAGANEKLFF
cdr3_nt: TGCGCCAGCAGCTTGGGGAGAGCAGGAGCAAATGAAAAACTGTTTTTT
j_call: TRBJ1-4
cdr3_length: 16
clone_size: -
v_call: TRBV5-1
d_call: -

cdr3_aa: CASSQGLNYGYTF
cdr3_nt: TGTGCCAGCAGCCAAGGACTTAACTATGGCTACACCTTC
j_call: TRBJ1-2
cdr3_length: 13
clone_size: many
v_call: TRBV3-1
d_call: -

cdr3_aa: CASSPWPRDDTEAFF
cdr3_nt: TGTGCCAGCAGCCCCTGGCCCAGGGATGACACTGAAGCTTTCTTT
j_call: TRBJ1-1
cdr3_length: 15
clone_size: -
v_call: TRBV5-6
d_call: -

cdr3_aa: CASSERGGANEQFF
cdr3_nt: TGTGCCAGCAGTGAAAGGGGGGGGGCCAATGAGCAGTTCTTC
j_call: TRBJ2-1
cdr3_length: 14
clone_size: many
v_call: TRBV2
d_call: -

cdr3_aa: CASTRDSAPSGNTIYF
cdr3_nt: TGTGCCAGCACTCGGGACAGTGCTCCTTCTGGAAACACCATATATTTT
j_call: TRBJ1-3
cdr3_length: 16
clone_size: many
v_call: TRBV2
d_call: TRBD1

cdr3_aa: CASSLRGPINNSPLHF
cdr3_nt: TGTGCCAGCAGTCTCAGGGGCCCAATAAATAATTCACCCCTCCACTTT
j_call: TRBJ1-6
cdr3_length: 16
clone_size: many
v_call: TRBV2
d_call: -

cdr3_aa: CASSPERGGGAHEQYF
cdr3_nt: TGTGCCAGCTCGCCAGAACGGGGGGGAGGCGCCCACGAGCAGTACTTC
j_call: TRBJ2-7
cdr3_length: 16
clone_size: many
v_call: TRBV18
d_call: TRBD2

cdr3_aa: CSARGLGGELFF
cdr3_nt: TGCAGTGCAAGGGGGTTAGGCGGGGAGCTGTTTTTT
j_call: TRBJ2-2
cdr3_length: 12
clone_size: many
v_call: TRBV20-1
d_call: -

cdr3_aa: CSATPTHQETQYF
cdr3_nt: TGCAGTGCTACCCCTACCCACCAAGAGACCCAGTACTTC
j_call: TRBJ2-5
cdr3_length: 13
clone_size: many
v_call: TRBV20-1
d_call: -

cdr3_aa: CASSRTGLDTGELFF
cdr3_nt: TGTGCCAGCAGCCGGACAGGGTTGGACACCGGGGAGCTGTTTTTT
j_call: TRBJ2-2
cdr3_length: 15
clone_size: few
v_call: TRBV5-8
d_call: TRBD1

cdr3_aa: CASSEGLAGAEQYF
cdr3_nt: TGTGCCAGCAGTGAAGGGCTAGCGGGAGCAGAGCAGTACTTC
j_call: TRBJ2-7
cdr3_length: 14
clone_size: many
v_call: TRBV2
d_call: TRBD2

cdr3_aa: CASSYSKDNPPHF
cdr3_nt: TGTGCCAGCAGTTACTCGAAAGATAATCCTCCCCATTTT
j_call: TRBJ1-5
cdr3_length: 13
clone_size: many
v_call: TRBV6-5
d_call: -

cdr3_aa: CASRMDSHYGYTF
cdr3_nt: TGTGCCAGCAGAATGGACAGTCACTATGGCTACACCTTC
j_call: TRBJ1-2
cdr3_length: 13
clone_size: many
v_call: TRBV5-6
d_call: -

cdr3_aa: CAITETGEYGYTF
cdr3_nt: TGTGCCATCACCGAGACCGGAGAGTATGGCTACACCTTC
j_call: TRBJ1-2
cdr3_length: 13
clone_size: -
v_call: TRBV10-3
d_call: -

cdr3_aa: CASSAGPGTWTYEQYF
cdr3_nt: TGTGCCAGCAGCGCCGGACCCGGGACCTGGACCTACGAGCAGTACTTC
j_call: TRBJ2-7
cdr3_length: 16
clone_size: -
v_call: TRBV9
d_call: -

cdr3_aa: CASSERGLHWAEQFF
cdr3_nt: TGTGCCAGCAGTGAAAGGGGACTTCACTGGGCTGAGCAGTTCTTC
j_call: TRBJ2-1
cdr3_length: 15
clone_size: -
v_call: TRBV2
d_call: -

cdr3_aa: CASSLYGADTQYF
cdr3_nt: TGTGCCAGCAGCTTATACGGTGCAGATACGCAGTATTTT
j_call: TRBJ2-3
cdr3_length: 13
clone_size: -
v_call: TRBV28
d_call: -

cdr3_aa: CASSPPDRPFYGYTF
cdr3_nt: TGTGCCAGCAGTCCCCCCGATAGGCCCTTCTATGGCTACACCTTC
j_call: TRBJ1-2
cdr3_length: 15
clone_size: -
v_call: TRBV27
d_call: -

cdr3_aa: CASSPSGTGFTEAFF
cdr3_nt: TGCGCCAGCAGCCCCTCCGGGACAGGGTTCACTGAAGCTTTCTTT
j_call: TRBJ1-1
cdr3_length: 15
clone_size: many
v_call: TRBV5-1
d_call: TRBD1

cdr3_aa: CANGEGSSNQPQHF
cdr3_nt: TGTGCCAACGGGGAGGGGAGTAGCAATCAGCCCCAGCATTTT
j_call: TRBJ1-5
cdr3_length: 14
clone_size: -
v_call: TRBV2
d_call: -

cdr3_aa: CAIISDRRVGNEQFF
cdr3_nt: TGTGCCATCATTTCGGACAGAAGAGTTGGGAATGAGCAGTTCTTC
j_call: TRBJ2-1
cdr3_length: 15
clone_size: many
v_call: TRBV10-3
d_call: -

cdr3_aa: CATSRGINRKANYGYTF
cdr3_nt: TGTGCCACCAGCAGAGGGATCAACAGGAAGGCTAACTATGGCTACACCTTC
j_call: TRBJ1-2
cdr3_length: 17
clone_size: many
v_call: TRBV15
d_call: -

cdr3_aa: CASRGWPYNNEQFF
cdr3_nt: TGTGCCAGCCGGGGTTGGCCCTACAACAATGAGCAGTTCTTC
j_call: TRBJ2-1
cdr3_length: 14
clone_size: -
v_call: TRBV11-2
d_call: -

cdr3_aa: CSASSGRAVREQYF
cdr3_nt: TGCAGTGCGAGTAGCGGGAGGGCCGTGAGGGAGCAGTACTTC
j_call: TRBJ2-7
cdr3_length: 14
clone_size: many
v_call: TRBV20-1
d_call: TRBD2

cdr3_aa: CASRLQGIINSPLHF
cdr3_nt: TGTGCCAGCAGGCTACAGGGGATCATTAATTCACCCCTCCACTTT
j_call: TRBJ1-6
cdr3_length: 15
clone_size: -
v_call: TRBV6-2/TRBV6-3
d_call: TRBD1

cdr3_aa: CSVDTASIYGYTF
cdr3_nt: TGCAGCGTTGATACAGCTTCAATCTATGGCTACACCTTC
j_call: TRBJ1-2
cdr3_length: 13
clone_size: few
v_call: TRBV29-1
d_call: -

cdr3_aa: CASSDKPHLAGGGNEQFF
cdr3_nt: TGTGCCAGCAGTGACAAACCTCATCTAGCGGGGGGAGGGAATGAGCAGTTCTTC
j_call: TRBJ2-1
cdr3_length: 18
clone_size: -
v_call: TRBV7-9
d_call: TRBD2

cdr3_aa: CSVGLAGGPRTGELFF
cdr3_nt: TGCAGCGTTGGACTAGCGGGAGGGCCGCGCACCGGGGAGCTGTTTTTT
j_call: TRBJ2-2
cdr3_length: 16
clone_size: -
v_call: TRBV29-1
d_call: TRBD2

cdr3_aa: CASSLGLRDTDTQYF
cdr3_nt: TGTGCCAGCAGCTTAGGCCTGCGGGACACCGATACGCAGTATTTT
j_call: TRBJ2-3
cdr3_length: 15
clone_size: many
v_call: TRBV11-3
d_call: -

cdr3_aa: CASSFKGRSKTGELFF
cdr3_nt: TGCGCCAGCAGCTTTAAGGGTCGATCGAAGACCGGGGAGCTGTTTTTT
j_call: TRBJ2-2
cdr3_length: 16
clone_size: many
v_call: TRBV5-1
d_call: -

cdr3_aa: CASSVQGASGNTIYF
cdr3_nt: TGTGCCAGCAGTGTTCAGGGGGCTTCTGGAAACACCATATATTTT
j_call: TRBJ1-3
cdr3_length: 15
clone_size: -
v_call: TRBV2
d_call: TRBD1

cdr3_aa: CASSGATGGRGYTF
cdr3_nt: TGTGCCAGCAGTGGGGCGACAGGGGGCCGTGGCTACACCTTC
j_call: TRBJ1-2
cdr3_length: 14
clone_size: many
v_call: TRBV2
d_call: TRBD1

cdr3_aa: CASSTGTGSLLSGNTIYF
cdr3_nt: TGTGCCAGCAGCACCGGGACAGGGTCTCTCCTTTCTGGAAACACCATATATTTT
j_call: TRBJ1-3
cdr3_length: 18
clone_size: -
v_call: TRBV28
d_call: TRBD1

cdr3_aa: CASSPGTGANTEAFF
cdr3_nt: TGTGCCAGCAGCCCCGGGACAGGGGCGAACACTGAAGCTTTCTTT
j_call: TRBJ1-1
cdr3_length: 15
clone_size: many
v_call: TRBV2
d_call: TRBD1

cdr3_aa: CASSLVAGGLFF
cdr3_nt: TGTGCCAGCAGTCTAGTAGCGGGAGGGCTGTTTTTT
j_call: TRBJ2-2
cdr3_length: 12
clone_size: few
v_call: TRBV6-2/TRBV6-3
d_call: TRBD2

cdr3_aa: CASSLARGRGTNEKLFF
cdr3_nt: TGTGCCAGCAGCTTAGCGAGGGGGAGGGGCACTAATGAAAAACTGTTTTTT
j_call: TRBJ1-4
cdr3_length: 17
clone_size: few
v_call: TRBV11-2
d_call: -

cdr3_aa: CASRRGQTPLANYGYTF
cdr3_nt: TGTGCCAGCAGAAGGGGGCAGACCCCATTAGCTAACTATGGCTACACCTTC
j_call: TRBJ1-2
cdr3_length: 17
clone_size: many
v_call: TRBV12-3/TRBV12-4
d_call: TRBD1

cdr3_aa: CASSYWASGDTIYF
cdr3_nt: TGTGCCAGCAGTTACTGGGCCTCAGGGGACACCATATATTTT
j_call: TRBJ1-3
cdr3_length: 14
clone_size: -
v_call: TRBV6-5
d_call: -

cdr3_aa: CAWRGRSTDTQYF
cdr3_nt: TGTGCCTGGAGGGGCCGGAGCACAGATACGCAGTATTTT
j_call: TRBJ2-3
cdr3_length: 13
clone_size: -
v_call: TRBV30
d_call: -

cdr3_aa: CASSLGRTVGSYEQYF
cdr3_nt: TGTGCCAGCAGCTTAGGTAGGACAGTGGGCTCCTACGAGCAGTACTTC
j_call: TRBJ2-7
cdr3_length: 16
clone_size: many
v_call: TRBV7-6
d_call: -

cdr3_aa: CASTRTGGRGNTIYF
cdr3_nt: TGTGCCAGCACCAGGACAGGGGGCAGGGGAAACACCATATATTTT
j_call: TRBJ1-3
cdr3_length: 15
clone_size: few
v_call: TRBV12-3/TRBV12-4
d_call: TRBD1

cdr3_aa: CSARAGTSGTYEQYF
cdr3_nt: TGCAGTGCTAGAGCCGGGACTAGCGGAACCTACGAGCAGTACTTC
j_call: TRBJ2-7
cdr3_length: 15
clone_size: few
v_call: TRBV20-1
d_call: TRBD2

cdr3_aa: CASRRGTDYNEKLFF
cdr3_nt: TGTGCCAGCAGGAGGGGGACCGATTATAATGAAAAACTGTTTTTT
j_call: TRBJ1-4
cdr3_length: 15
clone_size: many
v_call: TRBV28
d_call: -

cdr3_aa: CASSFRGETSGRSSEQFF
cdr3_nt: TGTGCCAGCAGTTTCAGGGGGGAGACTAGCGGGAGGTCAAGTGAGCAGTTCTTC
j_call: TRBJ2-1
cdr3_length: 18
clone_size: many
v_call: TRBV12-3/TRBV12-4
d_call: TRBD2

cdr3_aa: CASSPDRVLPEAFF
cdr3_nt: TGTGCCAGTAGCCCCGACAGGGTATTGCCTGAAGCTTTCTTT
j_call: TRBJ1-1
cdr3_length: 14
clone_size: many
v_call: TRBV19
d_call: TRBD1

cdr3_aa: CASRRDLLGGVTGELFF
cdr3_nt: TGTGCCAGCAGACGAGACCTCCTAGGGGGGGTCACCGGGGAGTTGTTTTTT
j_call: TRBJ2-2
cdr3_length: 17
clone_size: -
v_call: TRBV6-1
d_call: -

cdr3_aa: CSARMGRGYGYTF
cdr3_nt: TGCAGTGCTAGAATGGGCAGGGGCTATGGCTACACCTTC
j_call: TRBJ1-2
cdr3_length: 13
clone_size: many
v_call: TRBV20-1
d_call: -

cdr3_aa: CSVHALGQKNTIHF
cdr3_nt: TGCAGCGTTCATGCTCTAGGACAAAAAAACACCATACATTTT
j_call: TRBJ1-3
cdr3_length: 14
clone_size: -
v_call: TRBV29-1
d_call: -

cdr3_aa: CSVGQNLGRLNEQFF
cdr3_nt: TGCAGCGTTGGTCAAAATTTGGGACGGCTGAATGAGCAGTTCTTC
j_call: TRBJ2-1
cdr3_length: 15
clone_size: few
v_call: TRBV29-1
d_call: -

cdr3_aa: CASSTQGFLNTGELFF
cdr3_nt: TGTGCCAGTAGTACCCAGGGGTTCCTTAACACCGGGGAGCTGTTTTTT
j_call: TRBJ2-2
cdr3_length: 16
clone_size: few
v_call: TRBV19
d_call: -

cdr3_aa: CASTQPGQGASEQFF
cdr3_nt: TGCGCCAGCACCCAACCGGGACAGGGGGCGAGTGAGCAGTTCTTC
j_call: TRBJ2-1
cdr3_length: 15
clone_size: many
v_call: TRBV5-1
d_call: TRBD1